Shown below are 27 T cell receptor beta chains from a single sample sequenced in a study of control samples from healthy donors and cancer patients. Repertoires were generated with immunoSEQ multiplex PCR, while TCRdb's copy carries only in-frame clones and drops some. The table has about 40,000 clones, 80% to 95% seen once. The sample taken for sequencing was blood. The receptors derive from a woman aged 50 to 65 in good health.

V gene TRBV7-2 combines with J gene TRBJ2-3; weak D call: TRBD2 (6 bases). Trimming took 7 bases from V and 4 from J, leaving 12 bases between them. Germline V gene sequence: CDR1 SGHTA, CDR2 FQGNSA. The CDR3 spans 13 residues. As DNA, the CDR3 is TGTGCCAGCACTACTAGCTTCGCAGATACGCAGTATTTT. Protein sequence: CASTTSFADTQYF.

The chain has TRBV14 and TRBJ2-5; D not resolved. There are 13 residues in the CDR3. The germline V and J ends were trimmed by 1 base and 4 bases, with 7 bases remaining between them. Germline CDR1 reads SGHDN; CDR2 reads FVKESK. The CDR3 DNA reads TGTGCCAGCAGCCAAGGAATGCGAGAGACCCAGTACTTC. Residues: CASSQGMRETQYF.

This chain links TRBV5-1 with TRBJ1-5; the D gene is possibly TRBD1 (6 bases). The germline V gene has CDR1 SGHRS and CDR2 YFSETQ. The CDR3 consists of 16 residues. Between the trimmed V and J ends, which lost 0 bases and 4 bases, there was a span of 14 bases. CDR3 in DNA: TGCGCCAGCAGCTTGGTTCCGGGACACACAAATCAGCCCCAGCATTTT. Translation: CASSLVPGHTNQPQHF.

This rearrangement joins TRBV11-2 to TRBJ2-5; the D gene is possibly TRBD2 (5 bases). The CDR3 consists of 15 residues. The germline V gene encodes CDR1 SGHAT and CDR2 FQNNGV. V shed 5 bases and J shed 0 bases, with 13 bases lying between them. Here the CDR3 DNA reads TGTGCCAGCAGCATAGCGTCTAGTTACCAAGAGACCCAGTACTTC. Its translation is CASSIASSYQETQYF.

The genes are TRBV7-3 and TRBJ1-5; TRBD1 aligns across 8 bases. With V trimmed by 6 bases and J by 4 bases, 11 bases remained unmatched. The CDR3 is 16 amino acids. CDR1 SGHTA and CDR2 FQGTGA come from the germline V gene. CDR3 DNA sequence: TGTGCCAGCAGTTTTACAGGGGGTTCTCGGAATCAGCCCCAGCATTTT. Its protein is CASSFTGGSRNQPQHF.

CDR3 coding DNA: TGTGCCAGCAGCCAAAACACAGGGGCTGGAAACACCATATATTTT. This codes for CASSQNTGAGNTIYF. The chain uses TRBV3-1 (or the pseudogene TRBV3-2) and TRBJ1-3, with 7 bases lining up with TRBD1. This CDR3 contains 15 residues. J lost 2 bases, V lost 2 bases, and 3 bases had no gene match. Per germline, CDR1 LGHDT and CDR2 YNNKEL (reference sequence).

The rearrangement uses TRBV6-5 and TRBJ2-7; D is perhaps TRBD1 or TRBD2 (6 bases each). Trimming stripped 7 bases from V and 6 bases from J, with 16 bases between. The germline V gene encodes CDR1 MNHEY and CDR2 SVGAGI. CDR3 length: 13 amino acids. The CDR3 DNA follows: TGTGCCAGCACTCGGAGGGGGGACCGCGAGCAGTACTTC. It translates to CASTRRGDREQYF.

The CDR3 nucleotides read TGTGCCATCACTCCCTCCGGGCATGGCTACACCTTC. Its translation is CAITPSGHGYTF. The gene calls are TRBV10-3 and TRBJ1-2; no reliable D call. Germline V CDR1 and CDR2: ENHRY, SYGVKD. CDR3 length equals 12 residues. V was shortened by 7 bases and J by 6 bases, with 12 bases between the two germline ends.

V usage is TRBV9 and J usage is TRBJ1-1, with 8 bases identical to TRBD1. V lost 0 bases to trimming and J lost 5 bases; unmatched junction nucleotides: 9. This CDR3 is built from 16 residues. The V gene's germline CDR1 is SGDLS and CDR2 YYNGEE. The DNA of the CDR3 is TGTGCCAGCAGCGTAGTAGACAGGGGAATGAGGACTGAAGCTTTCTTT. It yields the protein CASSVVDRGMRTEAFF.

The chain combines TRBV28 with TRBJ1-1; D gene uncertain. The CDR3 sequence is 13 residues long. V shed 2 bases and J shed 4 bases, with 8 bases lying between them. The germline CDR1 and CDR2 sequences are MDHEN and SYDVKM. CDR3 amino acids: CASSLLSGTEAFF. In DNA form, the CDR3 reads TGTGCCAGCAGTTTACTTAGTGGCACTGAAGCTTTCTTT. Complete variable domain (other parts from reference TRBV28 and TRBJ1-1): DVKVTQSSRYLVKRTGEKVFLECVQDMDHENMFWYRQDPGLGLRLIYFSYDVKMKEKGDIPEGYSVSREKKERFSLILESASTNQTSMYLCASSLLSGTEAFFGQGTRLTVV.

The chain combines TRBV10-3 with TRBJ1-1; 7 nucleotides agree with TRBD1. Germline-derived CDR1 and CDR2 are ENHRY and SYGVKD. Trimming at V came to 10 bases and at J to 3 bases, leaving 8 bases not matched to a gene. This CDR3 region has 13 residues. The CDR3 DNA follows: TGTGCCACCAACAGGGGAGGCGACACTGAAGCTTTCTTT. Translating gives CATNRGGDTEAFF.

The CDR3 sequence is CASSGASRLADPQETQYF. The CDR3 DNA sequence: TGTGCCAGCAGTGGGGCTTCCCGACTAGCGGACCCACAAGAGACCCAGTACTTC. The genes are TRBV2 and TRBJ2-5, with 9 bases lining up with TRBD2. The V and J ends lost 4 bases and 2 bases, in that order; junction bases with no gene match: 14. The germline V gene has CDR1 SNHLY and CDR2 FYNNEI. This CDR3 has 18 residues. The full variable domain, in which reference TRBV2 and TRBJ2-5 provide the parts outside the CDR3, is EPEVTQTPSHQVTQMGQEVILRCVPISNHLYFYWYRQILGQKVEFLVSFYNNEISEKSEIFDDQFSVERPDGSNFTLKIRSTKLEDSAMYFCASSGASRLADPQETQYFGPGTRLLVL.

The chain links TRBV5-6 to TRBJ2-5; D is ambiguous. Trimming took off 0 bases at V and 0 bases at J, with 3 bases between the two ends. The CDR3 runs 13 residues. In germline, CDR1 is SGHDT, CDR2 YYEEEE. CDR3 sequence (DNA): TGTGCCAGCAGCTTGGCATACCAAGAGACCCAGTACTTC. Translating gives CASSLAYQETQYF.

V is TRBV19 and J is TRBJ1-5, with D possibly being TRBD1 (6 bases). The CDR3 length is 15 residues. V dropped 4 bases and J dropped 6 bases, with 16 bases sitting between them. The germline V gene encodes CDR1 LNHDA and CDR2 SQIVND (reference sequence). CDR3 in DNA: TGTGCCAGTAGTAGCGGCGGGGGGGCTTTTCAGCCCCAGCATTTT. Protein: CASSSGGGAFQPQHF.

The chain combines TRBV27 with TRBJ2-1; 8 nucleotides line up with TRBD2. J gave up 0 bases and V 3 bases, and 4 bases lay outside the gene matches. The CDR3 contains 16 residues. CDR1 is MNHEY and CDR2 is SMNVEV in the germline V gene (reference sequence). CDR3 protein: CASSFLAGFSYNEQFF. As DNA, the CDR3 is TGTGCCAGCAGTTTCTTAGCGGGGTTCTCCTACAATGAGCAGTTCTTC.

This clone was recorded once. The CDR3 is CASSRGTQPEAFF. The DNA of the CDR3 is TGTGCCAGCAGCCGTGGGACGCAACCTGAAGCTTTCTTT. The J gene is TRBJ1-1, the V gene TRBV3-1 (or the pseudogene TRBV3-2); D possibly corresponds to TRBD1 (5 bases). The CDR3 loop spans 13 amino acids. V was clipped by 4 bases and J by 6 bases, with 12 bases between them. CDR1 LGHDT and CDR2 YNNKEL come from the germline V gene (reference sequence).

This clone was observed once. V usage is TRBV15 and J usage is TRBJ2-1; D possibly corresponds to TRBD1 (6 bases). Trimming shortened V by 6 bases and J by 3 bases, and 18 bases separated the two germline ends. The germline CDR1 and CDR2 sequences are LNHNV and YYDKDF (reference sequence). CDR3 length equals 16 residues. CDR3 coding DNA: TGTGCCACCAGAGACCACAGGGTGGGGTTCTACAATGAGCAGTTCTTC. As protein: CATRDHRVGFYNEQFF.

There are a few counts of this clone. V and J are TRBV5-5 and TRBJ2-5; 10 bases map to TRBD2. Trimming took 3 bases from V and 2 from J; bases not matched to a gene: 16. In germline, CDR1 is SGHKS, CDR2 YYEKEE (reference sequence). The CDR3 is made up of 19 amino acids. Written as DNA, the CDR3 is TGTGCCAGCAGCTCCCGGCCAGCAAGCGGGGGGGCCCGACAAGAGACCCAGTACTTC. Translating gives CASSSRPASGGARQETQYF.

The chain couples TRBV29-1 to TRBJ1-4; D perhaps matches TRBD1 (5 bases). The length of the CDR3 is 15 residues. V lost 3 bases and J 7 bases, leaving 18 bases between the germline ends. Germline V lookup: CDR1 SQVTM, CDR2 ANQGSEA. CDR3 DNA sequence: TGCAGCGTTGAGCCCCCCGGGGCGGGTGTTGAAAAACTGTTTTTT. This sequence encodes CSVEPPGAGVEKLFF.

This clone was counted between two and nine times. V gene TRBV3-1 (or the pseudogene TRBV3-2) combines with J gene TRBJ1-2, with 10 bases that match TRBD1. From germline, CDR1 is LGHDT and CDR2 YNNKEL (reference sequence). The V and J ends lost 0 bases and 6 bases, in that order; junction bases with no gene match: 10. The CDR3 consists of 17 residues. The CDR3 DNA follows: TGTGCCAGCAGCCAAGATAATGTGGGACAGGGGAGGAATGGCTACACCTTC. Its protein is CASSQDNVGQGRNGYTF.

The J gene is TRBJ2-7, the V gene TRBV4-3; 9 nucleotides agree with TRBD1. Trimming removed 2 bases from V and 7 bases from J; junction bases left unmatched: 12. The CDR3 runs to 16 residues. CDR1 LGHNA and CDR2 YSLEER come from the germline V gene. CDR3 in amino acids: CASSQNVRTGAREQYF. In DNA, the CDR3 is TGCGCCAGCAGCCAAAATGTCAGGACAGGGGCTCGAGAGCAGTACTTC.

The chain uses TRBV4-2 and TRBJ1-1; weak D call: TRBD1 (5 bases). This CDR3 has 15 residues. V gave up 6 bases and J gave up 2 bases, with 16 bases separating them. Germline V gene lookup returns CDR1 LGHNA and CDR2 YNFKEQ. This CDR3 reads CASSPLGTVNTEAFF. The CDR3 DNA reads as TGTGCCAGCAGTCCCTTGGGGACGGTCAACACTGAAGCTTTCTTT.

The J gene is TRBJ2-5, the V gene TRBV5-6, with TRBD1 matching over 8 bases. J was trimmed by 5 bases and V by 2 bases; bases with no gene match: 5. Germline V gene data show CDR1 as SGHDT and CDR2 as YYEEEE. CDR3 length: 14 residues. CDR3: CASSFQGAGETQYF. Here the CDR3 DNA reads TGTGCCAGCAGCTTTCAGGGGGCTGGGGAGACCCAGTACTTC.

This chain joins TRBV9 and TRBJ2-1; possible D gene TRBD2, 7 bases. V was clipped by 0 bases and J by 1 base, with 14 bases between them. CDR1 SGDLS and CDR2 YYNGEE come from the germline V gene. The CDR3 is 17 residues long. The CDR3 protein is CASSVEGRGLSYNEQFF. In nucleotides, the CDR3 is TGTGCCAGCAGCGTAGAGGGGAGGGGGTTATCCTACAATGAGCAGTTCTTC.

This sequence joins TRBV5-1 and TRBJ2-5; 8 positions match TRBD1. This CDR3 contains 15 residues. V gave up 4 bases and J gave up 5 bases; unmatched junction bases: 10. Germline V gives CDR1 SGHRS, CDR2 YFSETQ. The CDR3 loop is CASSLTGVQGETQYF. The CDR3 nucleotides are TGCGCCAGCAGCCTGACAGGGGTGCAGGGGGAGACCCAGTACTTC.

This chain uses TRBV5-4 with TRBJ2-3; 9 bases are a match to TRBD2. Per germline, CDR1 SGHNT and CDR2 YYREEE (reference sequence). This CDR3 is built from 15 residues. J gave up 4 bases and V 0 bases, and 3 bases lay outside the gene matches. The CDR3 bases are TGTGCCAGCAGCTTGGGCGGGGGGGGCTCAGATACGCAGTATTTT. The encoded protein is CASSLGGGGSDTQYF.

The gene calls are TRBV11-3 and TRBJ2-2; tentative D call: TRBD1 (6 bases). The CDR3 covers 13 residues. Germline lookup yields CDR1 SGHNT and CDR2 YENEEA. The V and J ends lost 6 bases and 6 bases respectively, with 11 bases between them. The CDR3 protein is CASSYRDPGELFF. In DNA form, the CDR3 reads TGTGCCAGCAGTTACAGGGACCCCGGGGAGCTGTTTTTT.